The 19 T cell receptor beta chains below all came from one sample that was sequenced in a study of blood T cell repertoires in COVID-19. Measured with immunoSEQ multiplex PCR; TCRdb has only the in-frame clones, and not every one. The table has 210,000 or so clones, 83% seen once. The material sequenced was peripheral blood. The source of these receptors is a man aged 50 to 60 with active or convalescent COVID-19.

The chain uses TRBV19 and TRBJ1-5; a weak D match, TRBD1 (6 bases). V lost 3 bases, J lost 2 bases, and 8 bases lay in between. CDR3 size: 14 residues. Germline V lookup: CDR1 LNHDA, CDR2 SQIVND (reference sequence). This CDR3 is CASSMGHRNQPQHF. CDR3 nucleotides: TGTGCCAGTAGTATGGGACACCGCAATCAGCCCCAGCATTTT.

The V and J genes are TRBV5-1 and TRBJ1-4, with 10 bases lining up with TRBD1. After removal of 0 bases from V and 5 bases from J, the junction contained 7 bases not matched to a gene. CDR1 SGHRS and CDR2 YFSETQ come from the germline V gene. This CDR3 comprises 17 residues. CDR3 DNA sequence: TGCGCCAGCAGCTTGGGCCTTCCGGGACAGGGGAATGAAAAACTGTTTTTT. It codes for CASSLGLPGQGNEKLFF. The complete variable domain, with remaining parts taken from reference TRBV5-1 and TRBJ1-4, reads KAGVTQTPRYLIKTRGQQVTLSCSPISGHRSVSWYQQTPGQGLQFLFEYFSETQRNKGNFPGRFSGRQFSNSRSEMNVSTLELGDSALYLCASSLGLPGQGNEKLFFGSGTQLSVL.

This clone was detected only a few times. The CDR3 nucleotides read TGTGCCAGCAGCCCAGGGGACAGGGGGCACACTGAAGCTTTCTTT. This sequence encodes CASSPGDRGHTEAFF. The V gene is TRBV7-9, the J gene TRBJ1-1; TRBD1 aligns across 12 bases. Germline trimming cut 5 bases from V and 3 bases from J; bases unmatched to any gene: 4. Germline loops: CDR1 SEHNR, CDR2 FQNEAQ (reference sequence). This CDR3 is built from 15 residues.

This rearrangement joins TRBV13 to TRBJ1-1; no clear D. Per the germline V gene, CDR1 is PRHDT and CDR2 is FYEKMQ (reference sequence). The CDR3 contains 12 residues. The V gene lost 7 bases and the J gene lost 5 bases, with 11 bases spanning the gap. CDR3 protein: CASTRGLTEAFF. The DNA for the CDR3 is TGTGCCAGCACCCGAGGACTTACTGAAGCTTTCTTT. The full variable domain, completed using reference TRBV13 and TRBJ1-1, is AAGVIQSPRHLIKEKRETATLKCYPIPRHDTVYWYQQGPGQDPQFLISFYEKMQSDKGSIPDRFSAQQFSDYHSELNMSSLELGDSALYFCASTRGLTEAFFGQGTRLTVV.

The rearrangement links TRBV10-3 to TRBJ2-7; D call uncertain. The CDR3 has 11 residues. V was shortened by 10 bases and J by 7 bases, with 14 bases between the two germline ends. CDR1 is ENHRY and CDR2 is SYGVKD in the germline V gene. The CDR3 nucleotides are TGTGCCACCTCCCTACGAGAGGAGCAGTACTTC. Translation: CATSLREEQYF.

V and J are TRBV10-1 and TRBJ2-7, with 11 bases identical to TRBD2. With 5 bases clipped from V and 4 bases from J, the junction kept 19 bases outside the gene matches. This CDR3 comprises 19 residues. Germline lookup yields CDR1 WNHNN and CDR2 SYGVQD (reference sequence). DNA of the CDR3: TGCGCCAGCAGTCGCGGGCGGGGGACTAGCGGAGGAAAAGGTTACGAGCAGTACTTC. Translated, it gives CASSRGRGTSGGKGYEQYF.

In DNA, the CDR3 is TGTGCCAGCTCACCTCCGAACAGCGAAAAACTGTTTTTT. It codes for CASSPPNSEKLFF. This chain uses TRBV18 with TRBJ1-4; no clear D. The CDR3 contains 13 residues. V was shortened by 3 bases and J by 8 bases, with 10 bases between the two germline ends. Germline CDR1 KGHSH, CDR2 LQKENI. Full variable domain (missing parts from reference TRBV18 and TRBJ1-4): NAGVMQNPRHLVRRRGQEARLRCSPMKGHSHVYWYRQLPEEGLKFMVYLQKENIIDESGMPKERFSAEFPKEGPSILRIQQVVRGDSAAYFCASSPPNSEKLFFGSGTQLSVL.

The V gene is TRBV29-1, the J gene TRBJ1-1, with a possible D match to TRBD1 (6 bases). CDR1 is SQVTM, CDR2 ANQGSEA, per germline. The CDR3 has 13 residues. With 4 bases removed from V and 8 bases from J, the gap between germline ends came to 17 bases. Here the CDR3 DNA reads TGCAGCGTTGTATTGCCCCGTCAGGGGGAAGCTTTCTTT. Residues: CSVVLPRQGEAFF.

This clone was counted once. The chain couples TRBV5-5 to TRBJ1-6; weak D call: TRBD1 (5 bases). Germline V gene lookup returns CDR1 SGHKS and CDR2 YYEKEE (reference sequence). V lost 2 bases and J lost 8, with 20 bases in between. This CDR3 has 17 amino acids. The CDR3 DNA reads TGTGCCAGCAGCTTTTCCCCCGTCGGGGGGGTAGATTCACCCCTCCACTTT. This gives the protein CASSFSPVGGVDSPLHF. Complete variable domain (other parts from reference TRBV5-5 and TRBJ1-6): DAGVTQSPTHLIKTRGQQVTLRCSPISGHKSVSWYQQVLGQGPQFIFQYYEKEERGRGNFPDRFSARQFPNYSSELNVNALLLGDSALYLCASSFSPVGGVDSPLHFGNGTRLTVT.

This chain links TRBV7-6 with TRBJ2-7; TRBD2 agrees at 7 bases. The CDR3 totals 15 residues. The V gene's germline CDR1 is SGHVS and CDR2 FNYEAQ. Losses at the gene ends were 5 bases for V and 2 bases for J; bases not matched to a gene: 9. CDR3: CASSKAGIDTYEQYF. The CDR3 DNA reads TGTGCCAGCAGCAAAGCGGGGATCGACACCTACGAGCAGTACTTC. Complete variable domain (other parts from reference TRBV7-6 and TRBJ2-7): GAGVSQSPRYKVTKRGQDVALRCDPISGHVSLYWYRQALGQGPEFLTYFNYEAQQDKSGLPNDRFSAERPEGSISTLTIQRTEQRDSAMYRCASSKAGIDTYEQYFGPGTRLTVT.

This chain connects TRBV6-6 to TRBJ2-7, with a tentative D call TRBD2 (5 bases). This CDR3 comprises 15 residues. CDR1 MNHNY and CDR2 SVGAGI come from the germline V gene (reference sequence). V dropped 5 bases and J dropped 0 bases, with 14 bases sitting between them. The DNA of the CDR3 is TGTGCCAGCAGTCAGGACTTGTTTAGCTCCTACGAGCAGTACTTC. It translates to CASSQDLFSSYEQYF.

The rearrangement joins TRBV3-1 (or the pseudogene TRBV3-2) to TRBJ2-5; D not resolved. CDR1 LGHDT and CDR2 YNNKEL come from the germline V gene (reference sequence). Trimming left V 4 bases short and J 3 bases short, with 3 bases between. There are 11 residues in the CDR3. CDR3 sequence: CASSLEETQYF. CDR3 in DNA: TGTGCCAGCAGCCTAGAAGAGACCCAGTACTTC.

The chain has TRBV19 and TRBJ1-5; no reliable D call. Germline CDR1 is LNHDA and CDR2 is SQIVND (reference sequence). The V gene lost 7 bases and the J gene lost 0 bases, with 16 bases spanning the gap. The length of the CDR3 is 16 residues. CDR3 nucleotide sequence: TGTGCCAGTATCACCTCTGCGGCTTATAGCAATCAGCCCCAGCATTTT. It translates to CASITSAAYSNQPQHF.

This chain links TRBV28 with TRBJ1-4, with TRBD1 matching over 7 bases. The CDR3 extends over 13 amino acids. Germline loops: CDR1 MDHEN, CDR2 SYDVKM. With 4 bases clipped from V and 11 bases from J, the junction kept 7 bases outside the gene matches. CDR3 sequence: CASSSPDRRKLFF. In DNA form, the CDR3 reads TGTGCCAGCAGTTCCCCGGACAGGAGGAAACTGTTTTTT.

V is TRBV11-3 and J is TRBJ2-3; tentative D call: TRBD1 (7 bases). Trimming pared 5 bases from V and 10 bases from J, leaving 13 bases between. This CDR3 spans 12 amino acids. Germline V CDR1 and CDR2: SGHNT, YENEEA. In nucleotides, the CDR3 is TGTGCCAGCAGCCCTGGAGGGGGCCCGCAGTATTTT. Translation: CASSPGGGPQYF.

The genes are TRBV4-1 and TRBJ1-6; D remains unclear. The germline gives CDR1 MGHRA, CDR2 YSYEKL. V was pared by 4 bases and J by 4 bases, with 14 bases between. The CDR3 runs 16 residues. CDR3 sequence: CASSRTPGVYNSPLHF. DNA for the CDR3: TGCGCCAGCAGCCGAACACCAGGCGTTTATAATTCACCCCTCCACTTT.

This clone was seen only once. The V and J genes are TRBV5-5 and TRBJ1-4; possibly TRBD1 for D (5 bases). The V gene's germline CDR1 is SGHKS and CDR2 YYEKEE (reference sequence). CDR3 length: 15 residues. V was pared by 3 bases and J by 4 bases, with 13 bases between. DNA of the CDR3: TGTGCCAGCAGCTACACAGGCGCCTTTAATGAAAAACTGTTTTTT. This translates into CASSYTGAFNEKLFF.

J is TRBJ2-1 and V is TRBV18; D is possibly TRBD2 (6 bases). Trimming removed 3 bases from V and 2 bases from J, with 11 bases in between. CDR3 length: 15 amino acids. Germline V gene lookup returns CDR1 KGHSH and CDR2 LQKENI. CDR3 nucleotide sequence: TGTGCCAGCTCACCCTTGGCGGGGACCTACAATGAGCAGTTCTTC. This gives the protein CASSPLAGTYNEQFF.

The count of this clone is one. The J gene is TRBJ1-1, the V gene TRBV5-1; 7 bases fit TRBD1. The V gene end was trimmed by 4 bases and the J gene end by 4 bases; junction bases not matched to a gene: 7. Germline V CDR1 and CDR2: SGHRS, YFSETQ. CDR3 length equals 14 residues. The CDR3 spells CASSEPGGPTEAFF. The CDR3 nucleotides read TGCGCCAGCAGCGAGCCAGGGGGGCCCACTGAAGCTTTCTTT.